The next 15 T cell receptor beta chains were all read from a single sample in a study of CD8 T cells in ankylosing spondylitis. A single record per CDR3 protein comes from TCRdb applying MiXCR to the 5' RACE reads. The sample consists of 150,000 to 200,000 distinct CDR3 sequences, around 10% of them appearing once. The sample taken for sequencing was blood, either unsorted or a sorted T cell fraction (not recorded which). These receptors were taken from a male donor with ankylosing spondylitis or in good health (not recorded which).

This clonotype has a count of ten or more. V and J are TRBV6-6 and TRBJ2-3; tentatively, D is TRBD2 (5 bases). Trimming pared 0 bases from V and 4 bases from J, leaving 5 bases between. This CDR3 region has 13 residues. Germline V lookup: CDR1 MNHNY, CDR2 SVGAGI (reference sequence). CDR3 region: CASSYSLADTQYF. DNA of the CDR3: TGTGCCAGCAGTTACTCACTAGCAGATACGCAGTATTTT.

This clonotype was seen many times. V usage is TRBV28 and J usage is TRBJ2-7; either TRBD1 or TRBD2 may fit D (6 bases each). The germline gives CDR1 MDHEN, CDR2 SYDVKM. CDR3 length: 15 amino acids. V was trimmed by 2 bases and J by 2 bases, leaving 13 bases between them. This chain's CDR3 is CASSLRGGPTYEQYF. The CDR3 DNA is TGTGCCAGCAGTTTAAGAGGGGGGCCGACCTACGAGCAGTACTTC.

This clonotype was recorded at least ten times. The chain has TRBV4-3 and TRBJ1-1; D is unresolved. CDR1 is LGHNA and CDR2 is YSLEER in the germline V gene. This CDR3 region has 16 residues. Trimming removed 0 bases at V and 1 base at J, with 12 bases between. The CDR3 here is CASSQEAGRRNTEAFF. The CDR3 DNA sequence: TGCGCCAGCAGCCAAGAGGCGGGCCGGAGGAACACTGAAGCTTTCTTT.

CDR3 region: CSVGTSGILAKNIQYF. In nucleotides, the CDR3 is TGCAGTGTCGGGACTAGCGGGATCTTAGCCAAAAACATTCAGTACTTC. V usage is TRBV20-1 and J usage is TRBJ2-4, with TRBD2 matching over 13 bases. Germline V gives CDR1 DFQATT, CDR2 SNEGSKA (reference sequence). With 7 bases clipped from V and 0 bases from J, the junction kept 6 bases outside the gene matches. The CDR3 has 16 amino acids.

This clonotype was seen ten or more times. A read error may produce the germline difference seen at one junction end. V is TRBV6-2 or TRBV6-3 and J is TRBJ2-1; D possibly uses TRBD1 or TRBD2 (5 bases each). The CDR3 is 14 residues long. Looked up from germline, CDR1 is MNHEY and CDR2 is SVGEGT. CDR3 sequence: CATSRGTSYNEQFF. The DNA for the CDR3 is TGTGCCACCAGTAGAGGGACCTCCTACAATGAGCAGTTCTTC.

This clonotype was observed at least ten times. The J gene is TRBJ2-7, the V gene TRBV4-3; D is perhaps TRBD2 (6 bases). With 3 bases removed from V and 4 bases from J, the gap between germline ends came to 16 bases. The germline gives CDR1 LGHNA, CDR2 YSLEER. The CDR3 extends over 15 amino acids. This chain's CDR3 is CASSQVAGYAYEQYF. In DNA form, the CDR3 reads TGCGCCAGCAGCCAGGTTGCGGGGTATGCTTACGAGCAGTACTTC.

This clonotype was recorded many times. The chain recombines TRBV10-3 with TRBJ2-7, with D possibly being TRBD2 (5 bases). Trimming shortened V by 3 bases and J by 2 bases, and 11 bases separated the two germline ends. This CDR3 has 14 amino acids. Germline V gene lookup returns CDR1 ENHRY and CDR2 SYGVKD. CDR3 bases: TGTGCCATCAGTGAAGGACTTTTCGCCTACGAGCAGTACTTC. Translated: CAISEGLFAYEQYF.

This clonotype was recorded at least ten times. This chain joins TRBV27 and TRBJ2-1; 7 bases map to TRBD2. With 2 bases clipped from V and 2 bases from J, the junction kept 6 bases outside the gene matches. This CDR3 has 16 amino acids. Germline CDR1 is MNHEY and CDR2 is SMNVEV (reference sequence). The CDR3: CASSLRSGLAYNEQFF. The DNA for the CDR3 is TGTGCCAGCAGTTTAAGGTCCGGACTAGCCTACAATGAGCAGTTCTTC.

The V and J genes are TRBV7-9 and TRBJ2-1, with 10 bases lining up with TRBD1. This CDR3 has 15 amino acids. V was clipped by 4 bases and J by 6 bases; unmatched bases: 6. In germline, CDR1 is SEHNR, CDR2 FQNEAQ (reference sequence). The CDR3 reads CASSSPGTGVNEQFF. DNA of the CDR3: TGTGCCAGCAGCTCACCCGGGACAGGGGTCAATGAGCAGTTCTTC.

Many counts were recorded for this clonotype. The chain couples TRBV20-1 to TRBJ2-3, with TRBD2 matching 9 bases. J was trimmed by 5 bases and V by 3 bases; bases with no gene match: 12. Germline lookup yields CDR1 DFQATT and CDR2 SNEGSKA (reference sequence). This CDR3 has 16 residues. CDR3: CSARTDDSGSKDTQYF. Written as DNA, the CDR3 is TGCAGTGCTAGGACCGATGATAGCGGGAGTAAAGATACGCAGTATTTT.

Many counts were recorded for this clonotype. The rearrangement links TRBV20-1 to TRBJ2-2, with 8 bases aligning to TRBD1. CDR1 DFQATT and CDR2 SNEGSKA come from the germline V gene (reference sequence). V lost 6 bases, J lost 0 bases, and 3 bases stayed unmatched. The CDR3 covers 14 residues. Here the CDR3 DNA reads TGCAGTGCCGGACAGGGTACGAACACCGGGGAGCTGTTTTTT. Encoded protein: CSAGQGTNTGELFF.

At least ten counts were recorded for this clonotype. The rearrangement uses TRBV12-3 or TRBV12-4 and TRBJ2-7, with TRBD1 as a possible D gene (5 bases). V was pared by 6 bases and J by 0 bases, with 12 bases between. The CDR3 covers 14 residues. CDR3 in DNA: TGTGCCAGCAGGCTTACAGGAGACTCCTACGAGCAGTACTTC. It yields the protein CASRLTGDSYEQYF.

This clonotype has at least ten counts. The V and J genes are TRBV29-1 and TRBJ2-7, with D perhaps given as TRBD1 or TRBD2 (5 bases each). Trimming took 5 bases from V and 3 from J, leaving 11 bases between them. This CDR3 region has 12 residues. The germline CDR1 and CDR2 sequences are SQVTM and ANQGSEA. The CDR3 DNA sequence: TGCAGCGTTAACCAGGGACGCTACGAGCAGTACTTC. It specifies CSVNQGRYEQYF.

The gene calls are TRBV2 and TRBJ2-7; D perhaps matches TRBD1 (6 bases). CDR3 length: 13 residues. The germline V gene encodes CDR1 SNHLY and CDR2 FYNNEI. Trimming stripped 3 bases from V and 3 bases from J, with 9 bases between. This CDR3 is CASSEQQGYEQYF. CDR3 coding DNA: TGTGCCAGCAGTGAGCAACAGGGCTACGAGCAGTACTTC.

This clonotype was recorded at least ten times. This chain links TRBV11-2 with TRBJ2-5; 9 bases are a match to TRBD2. This CDR3 has 13 residues. After removal of 8 bases from V and 4 bases from J, the junction contained 5 bases not matched to a gene. Germline V gene data show CDR1 as SGHAT and CDR2 as FQNNGV. CDR3 sequence (DNA): TGTGCCAGCGGGCGGGAGGGTGGAGAGACCCAGTACTTC. Protein sequence: CASGREGGETQYF.